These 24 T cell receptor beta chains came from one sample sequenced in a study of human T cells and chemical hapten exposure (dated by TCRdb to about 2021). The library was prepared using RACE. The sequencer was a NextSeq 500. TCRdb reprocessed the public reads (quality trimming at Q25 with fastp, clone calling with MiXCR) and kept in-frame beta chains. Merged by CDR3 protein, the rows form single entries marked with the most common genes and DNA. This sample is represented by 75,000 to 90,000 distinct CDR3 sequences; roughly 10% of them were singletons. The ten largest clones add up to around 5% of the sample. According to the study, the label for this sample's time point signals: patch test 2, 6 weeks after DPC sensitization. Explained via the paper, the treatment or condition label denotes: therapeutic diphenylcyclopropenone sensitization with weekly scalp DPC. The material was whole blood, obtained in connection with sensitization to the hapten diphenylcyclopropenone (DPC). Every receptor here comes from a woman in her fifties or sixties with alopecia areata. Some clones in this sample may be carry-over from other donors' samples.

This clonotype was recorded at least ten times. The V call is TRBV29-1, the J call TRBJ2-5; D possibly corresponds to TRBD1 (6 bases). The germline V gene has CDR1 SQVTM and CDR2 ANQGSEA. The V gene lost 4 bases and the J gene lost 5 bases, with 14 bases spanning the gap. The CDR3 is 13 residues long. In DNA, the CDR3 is TGCAGCGTTGTAGCAGGGGTGGTTGAGACCCAGTACTTC. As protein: CSVVAGVVETQYF.

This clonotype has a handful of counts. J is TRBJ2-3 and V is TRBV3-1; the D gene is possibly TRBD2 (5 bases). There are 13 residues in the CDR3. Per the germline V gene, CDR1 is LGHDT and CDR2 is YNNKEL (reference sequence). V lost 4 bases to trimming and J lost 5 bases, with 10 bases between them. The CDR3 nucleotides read TGTGCCAGCAGCCGCCTGGCGGGAGATACGCAGTATTTT. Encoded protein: CASSRLAGDTQYF.

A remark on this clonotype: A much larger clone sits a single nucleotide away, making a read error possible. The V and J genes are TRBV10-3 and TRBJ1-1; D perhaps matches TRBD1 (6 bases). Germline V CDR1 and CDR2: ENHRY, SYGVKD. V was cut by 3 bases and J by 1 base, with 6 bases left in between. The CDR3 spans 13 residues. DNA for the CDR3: TGTGCCATCAGTGACAGGGGGAACACTGAAGCTTTCTTT. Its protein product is CAISDRGNTEAFF.

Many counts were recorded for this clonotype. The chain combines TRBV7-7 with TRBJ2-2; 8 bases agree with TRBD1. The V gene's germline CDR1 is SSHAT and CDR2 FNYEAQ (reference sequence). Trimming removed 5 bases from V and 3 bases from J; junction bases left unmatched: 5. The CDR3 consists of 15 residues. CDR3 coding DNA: TGTGCCAGCAGCCGGGGGACAGGAGACACCGGGGAGCTGTTTTTT. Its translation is CASSRGTGDTGELFF.

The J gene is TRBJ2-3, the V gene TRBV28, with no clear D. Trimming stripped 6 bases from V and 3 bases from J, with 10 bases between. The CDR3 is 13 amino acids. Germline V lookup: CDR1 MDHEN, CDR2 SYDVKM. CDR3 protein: CASSTIGTDTQYF. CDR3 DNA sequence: TGTGCCAGCAGCACGATTGGGACAGATACGCAGTATTTT.

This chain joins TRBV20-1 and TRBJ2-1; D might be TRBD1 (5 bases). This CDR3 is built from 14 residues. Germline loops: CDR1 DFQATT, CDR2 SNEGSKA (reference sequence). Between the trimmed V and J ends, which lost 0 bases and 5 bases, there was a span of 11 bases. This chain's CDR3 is CSARDGAENNEQFF. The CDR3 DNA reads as TGCAGTGCTAGAGATGGGGCAGAGAACAATGAGCAGTTCTTC.

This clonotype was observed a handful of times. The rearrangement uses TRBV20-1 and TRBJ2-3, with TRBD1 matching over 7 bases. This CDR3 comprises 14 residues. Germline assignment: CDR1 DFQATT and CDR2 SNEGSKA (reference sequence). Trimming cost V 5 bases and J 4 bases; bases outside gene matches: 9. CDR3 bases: TGCAGTGCTCGAAATTACAGGGGCGCAGATACGCAGTATTTT. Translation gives CSARNYRGADTQYF.

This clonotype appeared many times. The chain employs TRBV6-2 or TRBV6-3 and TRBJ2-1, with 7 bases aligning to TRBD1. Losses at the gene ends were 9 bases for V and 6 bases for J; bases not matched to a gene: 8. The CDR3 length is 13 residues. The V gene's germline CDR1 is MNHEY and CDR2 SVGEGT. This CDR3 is CASHQTGSNEQFF. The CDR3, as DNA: TGTGCCAGTCACCAGACAGGGTCCAATGAGCAGTTCTTC.

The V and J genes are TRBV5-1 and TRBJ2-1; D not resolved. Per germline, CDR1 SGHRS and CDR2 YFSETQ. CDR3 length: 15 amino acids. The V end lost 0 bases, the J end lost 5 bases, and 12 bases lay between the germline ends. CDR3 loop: CASSLGFSGDNEQFF. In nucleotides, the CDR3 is TGCGCCAGCAGCTTGGGGTTTTCGGGCGACAATGAGCAGTTCTTC.

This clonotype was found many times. The CDR3 reads CASSLARPSGRAVTGELFF. The CDR3 DNA is TGTGCCAGCAGCTTAGCGCGTCCTAGCGGGAGGGCCGTCACCGGGGAGCTGTTTTTT. The chain uses TRBV7-2 and TRBJ2-2; 12 positions match TRBD2. The CDR3 runs 19 residues. Per the germline V gene, CDR1 is SGHTA and CDR2 is FQGNSA. V shed 0 bases and J 4 bases; nucleotides not matched to a gene: 9.

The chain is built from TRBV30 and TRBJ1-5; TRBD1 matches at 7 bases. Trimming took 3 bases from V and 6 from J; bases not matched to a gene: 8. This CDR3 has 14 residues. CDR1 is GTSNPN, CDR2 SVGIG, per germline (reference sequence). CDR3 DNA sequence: TGTGCCTGGAGGACAGGGTTCATCGGTCAGCCCCAGCATTTT. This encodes CAWRTGFIGQPQHF.

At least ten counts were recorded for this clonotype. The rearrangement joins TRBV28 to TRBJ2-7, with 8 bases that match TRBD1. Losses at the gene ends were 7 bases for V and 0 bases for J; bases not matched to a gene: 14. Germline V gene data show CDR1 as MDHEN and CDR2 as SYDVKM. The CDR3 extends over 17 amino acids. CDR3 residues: CASTIAGGQQASYEQYF. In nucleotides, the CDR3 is TGTGCCAGCACGATTGCAGGGGGCCAACAAGCCTCCTACGAGCAGTACTTC.

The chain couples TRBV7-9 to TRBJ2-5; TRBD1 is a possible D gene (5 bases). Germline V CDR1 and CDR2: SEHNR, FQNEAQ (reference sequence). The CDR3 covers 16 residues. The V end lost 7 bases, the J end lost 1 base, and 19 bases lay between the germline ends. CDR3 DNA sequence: TGTGCCAGCACCCCATCCGTTTCCAGGGCCCAAGAGACCCAGTACTTC. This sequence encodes CASTPSVSRAQETQYF.

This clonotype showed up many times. CDR3: CASSLGLKETQYF. CDR3 bases: TGTGCCAGCAGCCTTGGACTAAAAGAGACCCAGTACTTC. This chain links TRBV11-3 with TRBJ2-5; D is possibly TRBD2 (6 bases). V lost 5 bases and J lost 3, with 10 bases in between. Per germline, CDR1 SGHNT and CDR2 YENEEA. The CDR3 is 13 amino acids.

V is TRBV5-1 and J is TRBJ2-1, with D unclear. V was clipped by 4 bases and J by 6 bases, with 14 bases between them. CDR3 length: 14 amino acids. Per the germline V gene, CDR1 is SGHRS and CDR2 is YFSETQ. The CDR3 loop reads CASSLDPLLNEQFF. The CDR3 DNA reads TGCGCCAGCAGCCTTGACCCCCTTCTCAATGAGCAGTTCTTC. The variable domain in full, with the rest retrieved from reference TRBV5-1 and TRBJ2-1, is KAGVTQTPRYLIKTRGQQVTLSCSPISGHRSVSWYQQTPGQGLQFLFEYFSETQRNKGNFPGRFSGRQFSNSRSEMNVSTLELGDSALYLCASSLDPLLNEQFFGPGTRLTVL.

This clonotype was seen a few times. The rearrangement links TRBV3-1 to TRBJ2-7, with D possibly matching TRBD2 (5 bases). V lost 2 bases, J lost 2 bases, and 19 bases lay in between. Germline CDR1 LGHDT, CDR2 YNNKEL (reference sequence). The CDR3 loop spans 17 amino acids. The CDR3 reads CASSQFPGSTNPYEQYF. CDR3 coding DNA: TGTGCCAGCAGCCAATTTCCGGGGAGTACTAACCCCTACGAGCAGTACTTC.

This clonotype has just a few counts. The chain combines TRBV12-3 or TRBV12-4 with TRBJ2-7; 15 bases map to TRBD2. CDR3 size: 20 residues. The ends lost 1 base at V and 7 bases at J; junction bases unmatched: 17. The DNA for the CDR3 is TGTGCCAGCAGTTTAGACCCCTGGACTAGCGGGAGGGCCTTACGGGGGGAGCAGTACTTC. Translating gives CASSLDPWTSGRALRGEQYF.

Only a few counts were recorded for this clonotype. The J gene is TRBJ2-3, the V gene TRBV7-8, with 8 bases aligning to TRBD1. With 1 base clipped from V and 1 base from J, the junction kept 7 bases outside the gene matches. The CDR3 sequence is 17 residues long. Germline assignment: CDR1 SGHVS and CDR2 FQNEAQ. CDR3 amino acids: CASSLEAGTGRTDTQYF. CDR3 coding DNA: TGTGCCAGCAGCTTAGAGGCTGGGACAGGACGCACAGATACGCAGTATTTT.

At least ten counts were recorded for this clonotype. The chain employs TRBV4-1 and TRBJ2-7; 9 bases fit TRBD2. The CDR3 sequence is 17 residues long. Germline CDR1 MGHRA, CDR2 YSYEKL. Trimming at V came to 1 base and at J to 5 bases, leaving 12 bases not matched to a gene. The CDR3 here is CASSQGRGREGTHEQYF. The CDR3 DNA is TGCGCCAGCAGCCAAGGCCGGGGGCGGGAGGGCACCCACGAGCAGTACTTC.

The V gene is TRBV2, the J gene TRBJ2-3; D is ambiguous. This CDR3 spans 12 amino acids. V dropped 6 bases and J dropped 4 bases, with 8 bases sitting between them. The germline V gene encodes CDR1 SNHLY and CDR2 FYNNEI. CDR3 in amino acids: CASSRGPDTQYF. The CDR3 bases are TGTGCCAGCAGCCGTGGTCCAGATACGCAGTATTTT.

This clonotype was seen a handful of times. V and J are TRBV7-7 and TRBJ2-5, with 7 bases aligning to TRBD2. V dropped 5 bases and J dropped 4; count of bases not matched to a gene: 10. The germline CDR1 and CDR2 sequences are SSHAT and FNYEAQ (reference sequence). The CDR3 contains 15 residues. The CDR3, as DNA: TGTGCCAGCAGCCCCTCCTCGGGGAGGGCAGAGACCCAGTACTTC. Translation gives CASSPSSGRAETQYF.

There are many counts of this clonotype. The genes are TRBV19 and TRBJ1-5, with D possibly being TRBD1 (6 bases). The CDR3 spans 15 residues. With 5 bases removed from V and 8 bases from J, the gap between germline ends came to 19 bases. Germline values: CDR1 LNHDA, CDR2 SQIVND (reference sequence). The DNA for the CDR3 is TGTGCCAGTAGTTCCCCCGCCAGGGGATTAGAGCCCCAGCATTTT. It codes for CASSSPARGLEPQHF.

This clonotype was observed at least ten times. The chain's CDR3 is CASSLDREGWDSPLHF. CDR3 DNA sequence: TGTGCCAGCAGTCTAGACAGGGAGGGTTGGGATTCACCCCTCCACTTT. This sequence joins TRBV6-6 and TRBJ1-6; 7 nucleotides agree with TRBD1. The V and J ends lost 5 bases and 8 bases, in that order; junction bases with no gene match: 12. CDR1 and CDR2 (germline): MNHNY, SVGAGI (reference sequence). The CDR3 totals 16 residues.

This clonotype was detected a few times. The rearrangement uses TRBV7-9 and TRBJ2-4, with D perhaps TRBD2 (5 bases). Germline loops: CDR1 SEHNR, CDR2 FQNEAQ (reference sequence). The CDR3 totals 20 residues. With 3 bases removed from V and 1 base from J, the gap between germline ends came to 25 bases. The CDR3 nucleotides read TGTGCCAGCAGCTTCGAGGACCCGCGGAGGTCGGTTCTGGCCAAAAACATTCAGTACTTC. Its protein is CASSFEDPRRSVLAKNIQYF.